This T cell receptor beta chain was retrieved from a study of response to subunit inactivated influenza vaccine (dated 2018 in TCRdb). Notes on the research overall: Deep quantitative profiling of the T cell receptor repertoire was used in the study to follow responses to a trivalent subunit inactivated influenza vaccine.

The paper as a whole reports these results and caveats: According to the authors, only a limited number of new T cells may be recruited by each seasonal influenza vaccination.

For this clonotype: The specificity of this receptor is unknown. Nothing much larger sits one base from this clone, and base qualities are not available.

Library preparation used RT-PCR. Sequencing took place on an Illumina HiSeq 2500. In TCRdb, the public reads were trimmed at Q25 with fastp and aligned with MiXCR, with productive beta chains retained. All rows with the same CDR3 protein become a single entry with the most common DNA and genes. This sample has around 790,000 distinct CDR3 sequences in its table, and 20% to 25% of those were observed once. Of the sample, roughly 10% is held by the ten largest clones. CDR1 and CDR2, per the germline V gene, are MNHEY and SVGAGI. Trimming leaves V shorter by 0 bases and J shorter by 2 bases, with the junction holding 6 bases beyond the gene matches. Including the terminal cysteine and phenylalanine, the CDR3 comprises 16 residues. Just CDR3 DNA is preserved here, 48 bases in frame from base 1.

The receptor comes from a man aged 45-60 years who received an inactivated influenza vaccine. Donor details come from another sample of the same person, matched by shared clones. Source: PBMCs from blood, taken 5 to 6 days after vaccination. The chain is made from TRBV6-5 and TRBJ2-7, with 8 junctional bases fitting TRBD1. The sequence in DNA is TGTGCCAGCAGTTACTCAGAAGGGACAGGAACCTACGAGCAGTACTTC. It encodes CASSYSEGTGTYEQYF.